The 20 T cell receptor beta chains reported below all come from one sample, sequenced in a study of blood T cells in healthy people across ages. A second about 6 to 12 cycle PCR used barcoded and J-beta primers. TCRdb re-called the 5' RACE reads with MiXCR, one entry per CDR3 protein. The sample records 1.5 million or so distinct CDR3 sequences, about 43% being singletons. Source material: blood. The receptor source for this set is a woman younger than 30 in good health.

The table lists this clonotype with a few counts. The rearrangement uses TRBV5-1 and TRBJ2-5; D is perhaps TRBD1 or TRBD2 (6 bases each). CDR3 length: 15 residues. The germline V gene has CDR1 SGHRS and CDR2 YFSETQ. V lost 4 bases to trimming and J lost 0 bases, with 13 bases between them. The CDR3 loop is CASSDGGTNQETQYF. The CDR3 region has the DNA TGCGCCAGCAGCGACGGCGGGACAAACCAAGAGACCCAGTACTTC.

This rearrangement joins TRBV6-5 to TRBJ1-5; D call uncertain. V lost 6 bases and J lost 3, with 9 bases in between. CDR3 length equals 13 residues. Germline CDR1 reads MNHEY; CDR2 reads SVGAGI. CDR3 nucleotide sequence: TGTGCCAGCAGAGTACAGCTCAATCAGCCCCAGCATTTT. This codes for CASRVQLNQPQHF.

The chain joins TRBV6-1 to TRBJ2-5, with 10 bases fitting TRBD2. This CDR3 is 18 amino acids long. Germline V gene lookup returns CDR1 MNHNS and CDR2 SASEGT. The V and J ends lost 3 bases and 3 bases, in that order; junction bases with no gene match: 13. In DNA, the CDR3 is TGTGCCAGCAGTGATCTAGCGGGAGCCCCCTTGACGAAAGAGACCCAGTACTTC. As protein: CASSDLAGAPLTKETQYF.

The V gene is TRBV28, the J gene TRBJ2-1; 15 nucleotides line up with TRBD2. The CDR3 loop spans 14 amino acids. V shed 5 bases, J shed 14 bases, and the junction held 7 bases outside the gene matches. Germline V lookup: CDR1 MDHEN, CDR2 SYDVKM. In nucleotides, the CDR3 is TGTGCCAGCAGTACAAGGACTAGCGGGGGGGCCAAGTTCTTC. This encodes CASSTRTSGGAKFF.

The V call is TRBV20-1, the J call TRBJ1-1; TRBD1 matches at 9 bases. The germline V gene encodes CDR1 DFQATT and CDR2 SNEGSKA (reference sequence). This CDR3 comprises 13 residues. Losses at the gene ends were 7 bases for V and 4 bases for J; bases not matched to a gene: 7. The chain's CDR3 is CSGTGDGGTEAFF. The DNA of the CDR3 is TGCAGTGGGACAGGGGATGGGGGCACTGAAGCTTTCTTT.

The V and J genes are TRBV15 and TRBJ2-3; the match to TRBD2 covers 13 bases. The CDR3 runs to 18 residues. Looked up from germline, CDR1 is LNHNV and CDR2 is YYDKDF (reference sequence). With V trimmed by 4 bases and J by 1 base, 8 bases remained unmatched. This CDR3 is CATSIGLAGAGGTDTQYF. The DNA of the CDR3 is TGTGCCACCAGCATCGGACTAGCGGGGGCGGGTGGCACAGATACGCAGTATTTT.

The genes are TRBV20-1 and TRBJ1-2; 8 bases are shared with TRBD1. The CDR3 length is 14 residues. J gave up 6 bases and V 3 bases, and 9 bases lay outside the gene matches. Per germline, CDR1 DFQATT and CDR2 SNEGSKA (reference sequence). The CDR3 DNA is TGCAGTGCTAGTCGCCAGGACAGGGACCATGGCTACACCTTC. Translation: CSASRQDRDHGYTF.

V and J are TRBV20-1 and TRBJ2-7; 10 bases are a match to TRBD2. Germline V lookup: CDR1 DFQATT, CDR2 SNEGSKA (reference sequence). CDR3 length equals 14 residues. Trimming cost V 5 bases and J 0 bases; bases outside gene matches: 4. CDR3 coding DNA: TGCAGTGCTGCTAGCGGGGGAAGCTCCTACGAGCAGTACTTC. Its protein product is CSAASGGSSYEQYF.

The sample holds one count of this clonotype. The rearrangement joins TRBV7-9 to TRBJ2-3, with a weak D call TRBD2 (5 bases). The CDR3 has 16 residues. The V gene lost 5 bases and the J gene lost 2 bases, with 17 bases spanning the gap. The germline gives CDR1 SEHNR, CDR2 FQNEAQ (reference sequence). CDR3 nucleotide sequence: TGTGCCAGCAGCCCCCCCAAGCGGACGAACACAGATACGCAGTATTTT. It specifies CASSPPKRTNTDTQYF.

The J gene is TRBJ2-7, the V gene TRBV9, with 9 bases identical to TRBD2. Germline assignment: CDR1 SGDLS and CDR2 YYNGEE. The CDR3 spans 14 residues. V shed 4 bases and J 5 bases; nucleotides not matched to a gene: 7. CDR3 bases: TGTGCCAGCAGCCCACGTAGCGGGGGACACGAGCAGTACTTC. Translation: CASSPRSGGHEQYF.

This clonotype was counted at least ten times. CDR3 in DNA: TGCGCCAGCAGCCAAGATCCCCCCTCTAGCGACTCTAGCACAGATACGCAGTATTTT. It codes for CASSQDPPSSDSSTDTQYF. This rearrangement joins TRBV4-1 to TRBJ2-3; TRBD2 is a possible D gene (6 bases). The V and J ends lost 0 bases and 0 bases respectively, with 19 bases between them. CDR1 and CDR2 from the germline V gene are MGHRA and YSYEKL. This CDR3 has 19 residues.

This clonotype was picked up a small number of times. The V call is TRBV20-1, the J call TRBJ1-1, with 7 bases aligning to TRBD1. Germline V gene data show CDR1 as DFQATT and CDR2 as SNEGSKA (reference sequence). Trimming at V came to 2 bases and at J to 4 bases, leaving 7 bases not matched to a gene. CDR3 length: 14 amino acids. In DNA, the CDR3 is TGCAGTGCTAGAAACAGGGGTGAGGTCACTGAAGCTTTCTTT. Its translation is CSARNRGEVTEAFF.

This chain's CDR3 is CASSFPKAGDHEQYF. The DNA for the CDR3 is TGTGCCAGCAGCTTCCCCAAGGCCGGGGACCACGAGCAGTACTTC. This chain joins TRBV7-8 and TRBJ2-7; D possibly matches TRBD1 or TRBD2 (5 bases each). The V and J ends lost 3 bases and 5 bases respectively, with 17 bases between them. CDR3 size: 15 residues. Looked up from germline, CDR1 is SGHVS and CDR2 is FQNEAQ. The full variable domain, its missing parts supplied by reference TRBV7-8 and TRBJ2-7, is GAGVSQSPRYKVAKRGQDVALRCDPISGHVSLFWYQQALGQGPEFLTYFQNEAQLDKSGLPSDRFFAERPEGSVSTLKIQRTQQEDSAVYLCASSFPKAGDHEQYFGPGTRLTVT.

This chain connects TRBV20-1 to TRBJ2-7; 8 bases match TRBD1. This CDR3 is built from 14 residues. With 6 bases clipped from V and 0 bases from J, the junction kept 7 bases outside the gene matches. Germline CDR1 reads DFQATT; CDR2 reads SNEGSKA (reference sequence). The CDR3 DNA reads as TGCAGTGCCCCCGGACAGGGCCACTCCTACGAGCAGTACTTC. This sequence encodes CSAPGQGHSYEQYF.

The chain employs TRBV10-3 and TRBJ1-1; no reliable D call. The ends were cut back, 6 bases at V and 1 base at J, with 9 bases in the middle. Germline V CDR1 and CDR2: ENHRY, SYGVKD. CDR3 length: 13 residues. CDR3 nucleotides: TGTGCCATCAGGGAATACAAGAACACTGAAGCTTTCTTT. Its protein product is CAIREYKNTEAFF.

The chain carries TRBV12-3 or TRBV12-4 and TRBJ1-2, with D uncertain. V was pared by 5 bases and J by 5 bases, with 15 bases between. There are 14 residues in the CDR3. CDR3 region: CASSPGRVGYGYTF. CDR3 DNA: TGTGCCAGCAGTCCCGGGAGGGTGGGGTATGGCTACACCTTC.

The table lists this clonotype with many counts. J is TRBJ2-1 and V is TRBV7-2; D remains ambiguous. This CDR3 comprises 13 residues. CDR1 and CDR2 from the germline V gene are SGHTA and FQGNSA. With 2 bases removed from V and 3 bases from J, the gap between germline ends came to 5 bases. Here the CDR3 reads CASSLPSYNEQFF. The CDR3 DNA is TGTGCCAGCAGCTTACCAAGCTACAATGAGCAGTTCTTC.

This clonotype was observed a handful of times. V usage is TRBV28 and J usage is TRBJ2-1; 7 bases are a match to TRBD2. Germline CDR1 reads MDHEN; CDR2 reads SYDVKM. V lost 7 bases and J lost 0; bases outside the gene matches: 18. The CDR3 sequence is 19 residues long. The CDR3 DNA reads TGTGCCAGCACTCCAACGGGGCAGAGCGGGGCTTACTCCTACAATGAGCAGTTCTTC. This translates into CASTPTGQSGAYSYNEQFF.

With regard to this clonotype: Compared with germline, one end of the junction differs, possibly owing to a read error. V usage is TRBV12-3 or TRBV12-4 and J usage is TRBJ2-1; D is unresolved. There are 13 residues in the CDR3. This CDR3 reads CASSFASNNEQFF. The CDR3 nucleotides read TGTGCCAGCAGTTTCGCCTCCAACAATGAGCAGTTCTTC.

CDR3 amino acids: CASSLGTGGYEKLFF. The CDR3 nucleotides read TGTGCCAGCAGTTTAGGGACAGGGGGCTATGAAAAACTGTTTTTT. J is TRBJ1-4 and V is TRBV12-3 or TRBV12-4; 11 bases agree with TRBD1. CDR3 size: 15 residues. V lost 1 base to trimming and J lost 6 bases; unmatched junction nucleotides: 1.